This is a list of T cell receptor beta chains from one sample in a study of cytomegalovirus exposure and HLA in healthy donors. Measured with immunoSEQ multiplex PCR; TCRdb has only the in-frame clones, and not every one. The sample shows hundreds of thousands of clones, around two thirds of them seen only once. Material: PBMCs. Receptor source: a female donor in good health and CMV-seronegative. Both conserved end residues are part of each CDR3. The D gene is left open where the match is weak. Clone size is stated in some rows and not others, as once, few, many or a class when expanded.

clone size: -
V gene: TRBV7-9
J gene: TRBJ2-5
D gene: TRBD1
CDR3 protein: CASSGVGRQGDSGQETRYF
CDR3 DNA: TGTGCCAGCAGCGGAGTGGGTCGACAGGGGGATTCGGGCCAAGAGACCCGGTACTTC

clone size: -
V gene: TRBV18
J gene: TRBJ2-3
D gene: -
CDR3 protein: CASSRGNTDTQYF
CDR3 DNA: TGTGCCAGCTCAAGGGGCAACACAGATACGCAGTATTTT

clone size: -
V gene: TRBV6-4
J gene: TRBJ2-1
D gene: -
CDR3 protein: CASSDVPLRFDEQFF
CDR3 DNA: TGTGCCAGCAGTGACGTCCCCCTAAGATTCGATGAGCAGTTCTTC

clone size: -
V gene: TRBV14
J gene: TRBJ2-7
D gene: -
CDR3 protein: CASSPQPGEQYF
CDR3 DNA: TGTGCCAGCAGCCCGCAACCGGGAGAGCAGTACTTC

clone size: -
V gene: TRBV27
J gene: TRBJ2-7
D gene: -
CDR3 protein: CASSSGSGAYEQYF
CDR3 DNA: TGTGCCAGCAGTTCGGGGAGCGGAGCCTACGAGCAGTACTTC

clone size: -
V gene: TRBV5-6
J gene: TRBJ2-2
D gene: -
CDR3 protein: CASSLTDTGELFF
CDR3 DNA: TGTGCCAGCAGCTTGACTGATACCGGGGAGCTGTTTTTT

clone size: -
V gene: TRBV7-7
J gene: TRBJ2-5
D gene: -
CDR3 protein: CASSPDGETQYF
CDR3 DNA: TGTGCTAGCAGCCCAGATGGTGAGACCCAGTACTTC

clone size: -
V gene: TRBV15
J gene: TRBJ2-5
D gene: -
CDR3 protein: CATSRDRGMRETQYF
CDR3 DNA: TGTGCCACCAGCAGAGATCGGGGAATGCGGGAGACCCAGTACTTC

clone size: -
V gene: TRBV7-9
J gene: TRBJ1-4
D gene: TRBD1
CDR3 protein: CATPKDRGQLFF
CDR3 DNA: TGCGCCACGCCGAAAGACAGGGGTCAGCTGTTTTTT

clone size: once
V gene: TRBV5-1
J gene: TRBJ1-1
D gene: TRBD1
CDR3 protein: CASSKGQGGTEAFF
CDR3 DNA: TGCGCCAGCAGTAAGGGACAGGGTGGCACTGAAGCTTTCTTT

clone size: -
V gene: TRBV6-5
J gene: TRBJ1-1
D gene: TRBD1
CDR3 protein: CASKITGQGDAFF
CDR3 DNA: TGTGCCAGCAAAATTACGGGACAGGGAGACGCTTTCTTT

clone size: -
V gene: TRBV28
J gene: TRBJ1-2
D gene: TRBD1
CDR3 protein: CASRTGGRGGYTF
CDR3 DNA: TGTGCCAGCAGGACAGGGGGCAGGGGTGGCTACACCTTC

clone size: -
V gene: TRBV19
J gene: TRBJ2-5
D gene: -
CDR3 protein: CASSNRGGQETQYF
CDR3 DNA: TGTGCCAGTAGTAACCGAGGGGGCCAAGAGACCCAGTACTTC

clone size: -
V gene: TRBV2
J gene: TRBJ2-2
D gene: TRBD1
CDR3 protein: CASRGQGVNTGELFF
CDR3 DNA: TGTGCAAGTCGGGGACAGGGCGTGAACACCGGGGAGCTGTTTTTT

clone size: -
V gene: TRBV6-6
J gene: TRBJ2-7
D gene: TRBD1
CDR3 protein: CASRPAGTGSYEQYF
CDR3 DNA: TGTGCCAGCAGGCCCGCCGGGACAGGGTCCTACGAGCAGTACTTC

clone size: -
V gene: TRBV13
J gene: TRBJ2-1
D gene: -
CDR3 protein: CASSLGNRRINEQFF
CDR3 DNA: TGTGCCAGCAGCTTAGGTAATAGAAGAATCAATGAGCAGTTCTTC

clone size: few
V gene: TRBV1
J gene: TRBJ1-1
D gene: -
CDR3 protein: CTSSGRDRGVNTEAFF
CDR3 DNA: TGCACCAGCAGCGGCCGGGACAGGGGCGTGAACACTGAAGCTTTCTTT

clone size: few
V gene: TRBV11-2
J gene: TRBJ2-1
D gene: -
CDR3 protein: CASSLVAGGSNEQFF
CDR3 DNA: TGTGCCAGCAGCTTAGTCGCAGGTGGGAGCAATGAGCAGTTCTTC

clone size: -
V gene: TRBV18
J gene: TRBJ2-7
D gene: TRBD1
CDR3 protein: CASSLGTGRTYEQYF
CDR3 DNA: TGTGCCAGCTCACTTGGGACAGGCCGAACCTACGAGCAGTACTTC

clone size: -
V gene: TRBV28
J gene: TRBJ2-7
D gene: TRBD1
CDR3 protein: CASSSPAETGGLTYEQYF
CDR3 DNA: TGTGCCAGCAGTTCCCCCGCTGAGACAGGGGGTTTAACCTACGAGCAGTACTTC

clone size: -
V gene: TRBV2
J gene: TRBJ2-2
D gene: TRBD2
CDR3 protein: CASSEMGLAGGDTGELFF
CDR3 DNA: TGTGCCAGCAGTGAAATGGGGCTAGCGGGAGGCGACACCGGGGAGCTGTTTTTT

clone size: few
V gene: TRBV5-1
J gene: TRBJ2-7
D gene: -
CDR3 protein: CASSLDFKGGQGQYF
CDR3 DNA: TGCGCCAGCAGCTTGGATTTTAAAGGAGGTCAAGGGCAGTACTTC

clone size: -
V gene: TRBV7-6
J gene: TRBJ2-7
D gene: -
CDR3 protein: CASSLAASDSSYEQYF
CDR3 DNA: TGTGCCAGCAGCTTAGCAGCTAGCGACAGCTCCTACGAGCAGTACTTC

clone size: -
V gene: TRBV9
J gene: TRBJ2-2
D gene: -
CDR3 protein: CASGQPTGELFF
CDR3 DNA: TGTGCCAGCGGACAGCCCACCGGGGAGCTGTTTTTT

clone size: -
V gene: TRBV5-6
J gene: TRBJ2-5
D gene: -
CDR3 protein: CASSLSREKNLETQYF
CDR3 DNA: TGTGCCAGCAGCTTGTCCCGGGAGAAGAATTTGGAGACCCAGTACTTC

clone size: -
V gene: TRBV28
J gene: TRBJ1-1
D gene: -
CDR3 protein: CATRVGGAGYTMNTEAFF
CDR3 DNA: TGTGCCACTCGGGTGGGTGGGGCAGGTTATACGATGAACACTGAAGCTTTCTTT

clone size: -
V gene: TRBV7-9
J gene: TRBJ2-7
D gene: TRBD2
CDR3 protein: CASSLVLAGGPNEQYF
CDR3 DNA: TGTGCCAGCAGCTTAGTCCTAGCGGGAGGGCCTAACGAGCAGTACTTC

clone size: -
V gene: TRBV5-1
J gene: TRBJ2-1
D gene: -
CDR3 protein: CASSLSTGNNEQFF
CDR3 DNA: TGCGCCAGCAGCTTATCGACAGGCAACAATGAGCAGTTCTTC

clone size: -
V gene: TRBV7-6
J gene: TRBJ2-1
D gene: -
CDR3 protein: CASSPAGGGGSYNEQFF
CDR3 DNA: TGTGCCAGCAGCCCAGCTGGAGGGGGCGGCTCCTACAATGAGCAGTTCTTC

clone size: few
V gene: TRBV30
J gene: TRBJ2-7
D gene: TRBD2
CDR3 protein: CAWSGTSGSWQYF
CDR3 DNA: TGTGCCTGGAGCGGGACTAGCGGGAGTTGGCAGTACTTC

clone size: -
V gene: TRBV29-1
J gene: TRBJ1-1
D gene: TRBD1
CDR3 protein: CSVLPRQGHEAFF
CDR3 DNA: TGCAGCGTTCTTCCGCGACAGGGCCATGAAGCTTTCTTT

clone size: -
V gene: TRBV7-8
J gene: TRBJ2-3
D gene: -
CDR3 protein: CASSWSTGKGDTQYF
CDR3 DNA: TGTGCCAGCAGTTGGAGTACAGGGAAGGGGGATACGCAGTATTTT

clone size: -
V gene: TRBV6-1
J gene: TRBJ2-7
D gene: TRBD1
CDR3 protein: CASSVRDSLHYEQYF
CDR3 DNA: TGTGCCAGCAGTGTTCGGGACAGTCTTCACTACGAGCAGTACTTC

clone size: -
V gene: TRBV5-1
J gene: TRBJ2-6
D gene: TRBD1
CDR3 protein: CASSQTGAGANVLTF
CDR3 DNA: TGCGCCAGCAGCCAGACAGGGGCCGGGGCCAACGTCCTGACTTTC

clone size: -
V gene: TRBV19
J gene: TRBJ2-1
D gene: -
CDR3 protein: CASSMYGGIYNEQFF
CDR3 DNA: TGTGCCAGTAGTATGTACGGCGGGATCTACAATGAGCAGTTCTTC

clone size: -
V gene: TRBV10-3
J gene: TRBJ2-1
D gene: TRBD2
CDR3 protein: CAISESTPSGSTNEQFF
CDR3 DNA: TGTGCCATCAGTGAGTCAACCCCCAGCGGGAGTACCAATGAGCAGTTCTTC

clone size: once
V gene: TRBV1
J gene: TRBJ1-1
D gene: -
CDR3 protein: CTSSQVRPNDMNTEAFF
CDR3 DNA: TGCACCAGCAGCCAAGTGCGCCCAAACGACATGAACACTGAAGCTTTCTTT

clone size: -
V gene: TRBV6-6
J gene: TRBJ2-7
D gene: -
CDR3 protein: CASREWGYEQYF
CDR3 DNA: TGTGCCAGCCGGGAGTGGGGCTACGAGCAGTACTTC

clone size: -
V gene: TRBV11-3
J gene: TRBJ2-1
D gene: -
CDR3 protein: CASSLESSSSYNEQFF
CDR3 DNA: TGTGCCAGCAGCTTAGAATCGTCTAGCTCCTACAATGAGCAGTTCTTC

clone size: -
V gene: TRBV29-1
J gene: TRBJ1-1
D gene: -
CDR3 protein: CSGLFLNTEAFF
CDR3 DNA: TGCAGCGGACTTTTCCTGAACACTGAAGCTTTCTTT

clone size: -
V gene: TRBV28
J gene: TRBJ2-7
D gene: TRBD2
CDR3 protein: CAGRVAGAYEQYF
CDR3 DNA: TGTGCCGGAAGGGTAGCGGGGGCCTACGAGCAGTACTTC